The present T cell receptor (beta chain) was sequenced within a study of blood T cell repertoires in COVID-19. Repertoires were generated with immunoSEQ multiplex PCR, while TCRdb's copy carries only in-frame clones and drops some. The table includes about 300,000 clones, 85% to 90% detected once. This CDR3 is built from 16 residues. Germline V lookup: CDR1 LGHNA, CDR2 YNFKEQ. V was clipped by 2 bases and J by 4 bases, with 17 bases between them. The receptor was derived from a man younger than 45 who had recovered from COVID-19. Sequencing was carried out using PBMCs or T cells enriched from blood (not recorded which). The chain links TRBV4-2 to TRBJ1-2, with D hard to call. The CDR3 protein is CASSQLPGSSLYGYTF. The CDR3, as DNA: TGTGCCAGCAGCCAATTACCGGGATCTTCCCTCTATGGCTACACCTTC.